The clone carrying this T cell receptor (beta chain) was seen at least ten times. What it binds is not known. The sample comes from a study of T-cell reconstitution after alpha-beta-depleted transplantation in children. The study's findings and limits: T-cell numbers and diversity, one year after transplant, stemmed largely from T cells that were newly produced.

Researchers prepared the TCRbeta library using unique molecular identifiers, the study reports. Via MiXCR, TCRdb re-called the PCR reads, giving one row per CDR3 protein. The table has 550,000 to 800,000 distinct CDR3 sequences, around 13% seen once. The V gene end was trimmed by 1 base and the J gene end by 6 bases; junction bases not matched to a gene: 12. CDR1 and CDR2 from the germline V gene are DFQATT and SNEGSKA (reference sequence). The CDR3 covers 17 residues. This receptor was obtained from a girl aged 2 to 9 with congenital amegakaryocytic thrombocytopenia, due to receive a stem cell transplant. This chain joins TRBV20-1 and TRBJ2-3; 11 bases are shared with TRBD2. Sequenced here: PBMCs, sampled before TCRalphabeta/CD19-depleted stem cell transplant. In DNA, the CDR3 is TGCAGTGCTAGAGTCCCGGTTACTAGCGGGAGCTACGATACGCAGTATTTT. This codes for CSARVPVTSGSYDTQYF.